A selection of T cell receptor beta chains follows, all from one sample in a study of blood T cell repertoires in COVID-19. Here immunoSEQ multiplex PCR was the method, and the copy in TCRdb shows in-frame clones only, minus some. This table holds tens of thousands of clones, less than 95% found once. The sample taken for sequencing was peripheral blood. These receptors originate from a human donor in a cohort sampled during active COVID-19. Both conserved end residues are part of each CDR3. Each record gives: clone size, V gene, J gene, D gene, CDR3 DNA, CDR3 protein. D genes are given only for firm matches. Expanded clones are given a class, and other clones once, few, many or no size at all.

-,TRBV4-1,TRBJ1-5,TRBD1,TGCGCCAGCAGCCGCACACAGGGGGATAACAATCAGCCCCAGCATTTT,CASSRTQGDNNQPQHF
-,TRBV12-3/TRBV12-4,TRBJ2-7,-,TGTGCCAGCAGTTGGAGCTCCTACGAGCAGTACTTC,CASSWSSYEQYF
-,TRBV5-1,TRBJ1-4,TRBD1,TGCGCCAGCAGCCAACAGGGGCATAATGAAAAACTGTTTTTT,CASSQQGHNEKLFF
-,TRBV7-2,TRBJ1-5,-,TGTGCCAGCAGCCCTGGGGGCCTGCTAGCCAATCAGCCCCAGCATTTT,CASSPGGLLANQPQHF
-,TRBV30,TRBJ2-3,TRBD2,TGTGCCTGGAGTACCCCTAGCGGGGGCACAGATACGCAGTATTTT,CAWSTPSGGTDTQYF
-,TRBV7-9,TRBJ2-1,-,TGTGCCAGCAGCTTAGCGCAGGGGGGCCCTGAGCAGTTCTTC,CASSLAQGGPEQFF
-,TRBV12-3/TRBV12-4,TRBJ2-5,-,TGTGCCAGCAGTTTTCGAGAGACCCAGTACTTC,CASSFRETQYF
once,TRBV7-2,TRBJ2-3,-,TGTGCCAGCAGCTTAGGCGGGACGGGTACAGATACGCAGTATTTT,CASSLGGTGTDTQYF
-,TRBV5-1,TRBJ2-5,TRBD2,TGCGCCAGCAGGCTTGGCGGGAGCGGGGAGGAGACCCAGTACTTC,CASRLGGSGEETQYF
-,TRBV6-2/TRBV6-3,TRBJ1-1,-,TGTGCCAGCAGTTACCCCCCAGCTGAAGCTTTCTTT,CASSYPPAEAFF
once,TRBV6-5,TRBJ2-7,-,TGTGCCAGCACCCAGGGGTTAGTCGGCGACGAGCAGTACTTC,CASTQGLVGDEQYF
-,TRBV7-9,TRBJ1-4,TRBD1,TGTGCCAGCAGCGAACAAACAGGGGCCACGGGTGAAAAACTGTTTTTT,CASSEQTGATGEKLFF
-,TRBV18,TRBJ1-4,-,TGTGCCAGCTCATGGCGACAGCATGAAAAACTGTTTTTT,CASSWRQHEKLFF
-,TRBV19,TRBJ2-7,TRBD1,TGTGCCAGTAGTATAAGTGGGACAGGGGCCTACGAGCAGTACTTC,CASSISGTGAYEQYF
-,TRBV19,TRBJ1-4,-,TGTGCCAGTAGCCCCGGTGTGTCGGGGGAAAAACTGTTTTTT,CASSPGVSGEKLFF
-,TRBV2,TRBJ1-5,TRBD1,TGTGCCAGCAGTGAAGATCGGGCAGGGGGGCAGCCCCAGCATTTT,CASSEDRAGGQPQHF
-,TRBV11-2,TRBJ2-1,TRBD2,TGTGCCAGCAGCTCGATGACTAGCGGAAGAATCGGCGAGCAGTTCTTC,CASSSMTSGRIGEQFF
-,TRBV6-5,TRBJ1-1,-,TGTGCCACCGGACGGGGGGTAAACACTGAAGCTTTCTTT,CATGRGVNTEAFF
-,TRBV27,TRBJ2-7,-,TGTGCCAGCAGTCCCACCGAGTCCTACGAGCAGTACTTC,CASSPTESYEQYF
-,TRBV2,TRBJ1-5,TRBD1,TGTGCCAGCAGTGAAGGGACAGGGTACAATCAGCCCCAGCATTTT,CASSEGTGYNQPQHF
-,TRBV27,TRBJ2-2,TRBD2,TGTGCCAGCAGTTTAGGGCTAGCGGGAGGAAACGGGGAGCTGTTTTTT,CASSLGLAGGNGELFF
-,TRBV6-2/TRBV6-3,TRBJ1-1,TRBD1,TGTGCCAGCAGTGGGACAGAATTTATGAACACTGAAGCTTTCTTT,CASSGTEFMNTEAFF
-,TRBV7-9,TRBJ2-1,TRBD2,TGTGCCAGCAGCTTACCTCAACGACTAGCGGGAGGGCCCCATGAGCAGTTCTTC,CASSLPQRLAGGPHEQFF
few,TRBV2,TRBJ1-5,TRBD1,TGTGCCAGCAGCGACAGGGGACGGCAGCCCCAGCATTTT,CASSDRGRQPQHF
-,TRBV28,TRBJ2-5,-,TGTGCCAGCAGTTTACGAGAGACCCAGTACTTC,CASSLRETQYF
once,TRBV10-1,TRBJ2-1,TRBD1,TGCGCCAGCAGTGAGTTGGGGACAGGGGACTACAATGAGCAGTTCTTC,CASSELGTGDYNEQFF
once,TRBV11-2,TRBJ2-1,TRBD2,TGTGCCAGCAGCTTAGGGGTAAGGCGGGAGGCTGAGCAGTTCTTC,CASSLGVRREAEQFF
once,TRBV28,TRBJ1-4,-,TGTGCCAGCACTCTCCGGACGGGGAAACTGTTTTTT,CASTLRTGKLFF
-,TRBV7-2,TRBJ2-3,-,TGTGCCAGCAGCTCTCAACTTCGGGCAGATACGCAGTATTTT,CASSSQLRADTQYF
-,TRBV18,TRBJ2-6,TRBD1,TGTGCCAGCTCCGGGGACAGGGGCGTCCTGACTTTC,CASSGDRGVLTF
-,TRBV7-9,TRBJ2-1,-,TGTGCCAGCAGCTTAGAAGGCGGGCGGCCCCTTGGCAATGAGCAGTTCTTC,CASSLEGGRPLGNEQFF
-,TRBV14,TRBJ2-1,TRBD2,TGTGCCAGCAGACACACTAGCGGGCTCAGCAATGAGCAGTTCTTC,CASRHTSGLSNEQFF
-,TRBV5-1,TRBJ2-3,TRBD2,TGCGCCAGCGCCGTGGGAGGGGAGTTGGGAACAGATACGCAGTATTTT,CASAVGGELGTDTQYF
-,TRBV5-1,TRBJ2-7,-,TGCGCCAGCAGCTTGGAGACAGGGAGGTACGAGCAGTACTTC,CASSLETGRYEQYF
-,TRBV3-1/TRBV3-2,TRBJ2-1,-,TGTGCCAGCAGCCAAGGACAACACTCGCAGTTCTTC,CASSQGQHSQFF
-,TRBV5-6,TRBJ1-2,-,TGTGCCAGCCCCCCGGGCTACACCTTC,CASPPGYTF
once,TRBV14,TRBJ2-3,-,TGTGCCAGCAGCCCGGGACTGAGCACAGATACGCAGTATTTT,CASSPGLSTDTQYF
few,TRBV5-4,TRBJ1-1,-,TGTGCCAGCAGGCCCTCAGGGGAGGGCACTGAAGCTTTCTTT,CASRPSGEGTEAFF
-,TRBV18,TRBJ2-2,-,TGTGCCAGCTCGCCGACAGGAACGAACACCGGGGAGCTGTTTTTT,CASSPTGTNTGELFF
-,TRBV5-6,TRBJ2-7,TRBD2,TGTGCCAGCAGCTTCATTTCTAGCGGGCCCCTCCGGGAGCAGTACTTC,CASSFISSGPLREQYF